This T cell receptor beta chain was observed in a study of beta chain features in type 1 diabetes. Study-wide findings and caveats: VDJ junctions sequenced from type 1 diabetes patients showed fewer insertions and more deletions. Shortening of TCRB CDR3s, moderate but significant, appeared in all four CD4+ subsets of Type 1 diabetes patients.

This CDR3 spans 14 amino acids. Germline assignment: CDR1 SQVTM and CDR2 ANQGSEA. With V trimmed by 6 bases and J by 7 bases, 11 bases remained unmatched. This clone has only a few counts. Its antigen is currently unknown. What was sequenced were expressed TCRB transcripts, since all of the isolated RNA had been reverse transcribed. Naive, central memory and regulatory T cell samples produced a mean of approximately 3.5 million reads. Measured with immunoSEQ multiplex PCR; TCRdb has only the in-frame clones, and not every one. The repertoire includes about 180,000 clones, around 13% of them detected once, and 0.62% sits in the top ten.

This TCR came from a woman under 30 in good health. This chain connects TRBV29-1 to TRBJ1-5; 8 bases map to TRBD1. Sequencing input: central memory CD4+ T cells from blood. CDR3 in DNA: TGCAGCGTCTTGACAGGGGATTGGGGACAGCCCCAGCATTTT. Translation: CSVLTGDWGQPQHF.